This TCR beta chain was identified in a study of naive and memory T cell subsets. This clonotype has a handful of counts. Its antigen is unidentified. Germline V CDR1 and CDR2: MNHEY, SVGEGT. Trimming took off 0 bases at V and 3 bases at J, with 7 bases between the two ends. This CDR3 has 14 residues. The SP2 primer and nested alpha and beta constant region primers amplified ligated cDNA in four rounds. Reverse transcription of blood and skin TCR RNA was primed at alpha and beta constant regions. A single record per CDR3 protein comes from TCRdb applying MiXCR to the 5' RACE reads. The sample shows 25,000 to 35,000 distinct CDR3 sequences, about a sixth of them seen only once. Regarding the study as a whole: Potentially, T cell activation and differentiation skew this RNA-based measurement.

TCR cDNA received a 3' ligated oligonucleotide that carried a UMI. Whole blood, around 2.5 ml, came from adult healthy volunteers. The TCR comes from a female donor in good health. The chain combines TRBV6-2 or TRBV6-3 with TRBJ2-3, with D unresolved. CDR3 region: CASSYSSKTDTQYF. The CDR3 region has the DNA TGTGCCAGCAGTTACTCGAGTAAAACAGATACGCAGTATTTT.